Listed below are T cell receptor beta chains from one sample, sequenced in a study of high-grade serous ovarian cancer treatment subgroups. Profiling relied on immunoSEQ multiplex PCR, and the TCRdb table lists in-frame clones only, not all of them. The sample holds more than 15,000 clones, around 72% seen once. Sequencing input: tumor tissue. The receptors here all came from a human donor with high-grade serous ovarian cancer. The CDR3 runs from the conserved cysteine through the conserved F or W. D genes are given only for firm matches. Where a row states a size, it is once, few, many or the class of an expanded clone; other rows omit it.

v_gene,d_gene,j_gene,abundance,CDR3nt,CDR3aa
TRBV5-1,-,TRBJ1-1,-,TGCGCCAGCACCCGAGGTTTAGGGGGTCAAACTGAAGCTTTCTTT,CASTRGLGGQTEAFF
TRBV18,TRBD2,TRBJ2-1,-,TGTGCCAGCTCATCGGGAGGCAGGAATGAGCAGTTCTTC,CASSSGGRNEQFF
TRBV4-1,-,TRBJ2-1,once,TGCGCCAGCACCATAGAGCCCTCCTACAATGAGCAGTTCTTC,CASTIEPSYNEQFF
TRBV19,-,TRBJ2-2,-,TGTGCCAGTACCCCCGCCTCTGCGAACACCGGGGAGCTGTTTTTT,CASTPASANTGELFF
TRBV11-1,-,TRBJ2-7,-,TGTGCCAGCAGCCCCCCGGCGGCCCCGGCTGGCGAGCAGTACTTC,CASSPPAAPAGEQYF
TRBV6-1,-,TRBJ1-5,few,TGTGCCAGCAGTGACGGGTGGGGGCGGAGCAATCAGCCCCAGCATTTT,CASSDGWGRSNQPQHF
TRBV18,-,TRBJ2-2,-,TGTGCCAGCTCACCAGGGATCGCTCTTGGAACCGGGGAGCTGTTTTTT,CASSPGIALGTGELFF
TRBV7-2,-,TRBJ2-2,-,TGTGCCAGCAGCTCCCGGGCACCGCCCTTCGGGGAGCTGTTTTTT,CASSSRAPPFGELFF
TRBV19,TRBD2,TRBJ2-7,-,TGTGCCAGTAAGCCCGGACTAGCGGGGAAGGATACCTACGAGCAGTACTTC,CASKPGLAGKDTYEQYF
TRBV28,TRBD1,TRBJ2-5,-,TGTGCCAGCAGTCCGAGGACAGGAGAAGAGACCCAGTACTTC,CASSPRTGEETQYF
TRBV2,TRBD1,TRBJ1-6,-,TGTGCCAGCAGTGAAGGATATAGGGACAGCAAAACCGTCATCTCACCCCTCCACTTT,CASSEGYRDSKTVISPLHF
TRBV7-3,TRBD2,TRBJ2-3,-,TGTGCCAGCAGCTTAGGGACGGGAGGGCCGGGAGATACGCAGTATTTT,CASSLGTGGPGDTQYF
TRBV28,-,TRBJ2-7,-,TGTGCCACCGGACAGATTCTCTACGAGCAGTACTTC,CATGQILYEQYF
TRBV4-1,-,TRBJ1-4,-,TGCGCCAGCAGCCAAGTTCGGACCCTGGGTGAAAAACTGTTTTTT,CASSQVRTLGEKLFF
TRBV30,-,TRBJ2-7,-,TGTGCCTGGGCGGCGGGGGCCCGGGAGCAGTACTTC,CAWAAGAREQYF
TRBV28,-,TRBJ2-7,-,TGTGCCAGCAGTTTTTCAGTTTCCTACGAGCAGTACTTC,CASSFSVSYEQYF
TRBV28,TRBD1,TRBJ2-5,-,TGTGCCAGCAGTCCGGACAGGGTTGGTCAAGAGACCCAGTACTTC,CASSPDRVGQETQYF
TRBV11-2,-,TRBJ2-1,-,TGTGCCAGCAGCTTAGACAACTTGATGTTGGGAAGCTCCTACAATGAGCAGTTCTTC,CASSLDNLMLGSSYNEQFF
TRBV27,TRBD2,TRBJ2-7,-,TGTGCCAGCAGTCCGACCTCTAGCGGGAACTCCTACGAGCAGTACTTC,CASSPTSSGNSYEQYF
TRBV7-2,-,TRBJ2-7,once,TGTGCCAGCAGCTTAAAGGGGGTGGAACAGTACTTC,CASSLKGVEQYF
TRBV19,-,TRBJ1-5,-,TGTGCCAGTAGTATAGGGGCAGTCAATCAGCCCCAGCATTTT,CASSIGAVNQPQHF
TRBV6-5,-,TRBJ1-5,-,TGTGCCAGCAACGGACAGCTCAATCAGCCCCAGCATTTT,CASNGQLNQPQHF
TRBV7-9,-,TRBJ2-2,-,TGTGCCAGCAGCCAAGCCGGCCACACCGGGGAGCTGTTTTTT,CASSQAGHTGELFF
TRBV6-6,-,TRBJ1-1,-,TGTGCCAGCGACCCCCTAACAGGGACGAACACTGAAGCTTTCTTT,CASDPLTGTNTEAFF
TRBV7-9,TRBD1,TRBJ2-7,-,TGTGCCAGCAGCAGACAGGGCCTGTCCTACGAGCAGTACTTC,CASSRQGLSYEQYF
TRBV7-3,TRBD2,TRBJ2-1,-,TGTGCCAGCAGCTTAAATCCTGGCGGGAGTTCGTACAATGAGCAGTTCTTC,CASSLNPGGSSYNEQFF
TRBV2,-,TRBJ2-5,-,TGTGCCAGCAGTGAGGGGGGAAAGACCCAGTACTTC,CASSEGGKTQYF
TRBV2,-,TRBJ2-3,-,TGTGCCAGCAGTGAATCAGGTATTCCGACTAGCACAGATACGCAGTATTTT,CASSESGIPTSTDTQYF
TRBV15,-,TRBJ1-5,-,TGTGCCACCAGCAGTTACGGAACCGATCAGCCCCAGCATTTT,CATSSYGTDQPQHF
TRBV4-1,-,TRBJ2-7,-,TGCGCCAGCAGCAAGGTGTCCGGGACGGGGATTGGCGAGCAGTACTTC,CASSKVSGTGIGEQYF
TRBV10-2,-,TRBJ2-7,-,TGCGCCAGCAGTGAGACGGGGAGACGAGGCTACGAGCAGTACTTC,CASSETGRRGYEQYF
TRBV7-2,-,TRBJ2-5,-,TGTGCCAGCAGCTATAGGGTGCAAGAGACCCAGTACTTC,CASSYRVQETQYF
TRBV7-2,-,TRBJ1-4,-,TGTGCCAGCAAACTACACCCAACTAATGAAAAACTGTTTTTT,CASKLHPTNEKLFF
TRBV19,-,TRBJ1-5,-,TGTGCCAGTAACCACTTACCTCCAGCTAGTCCTAGGAATCAGCCCCAGCATTTT,CASNHLPPASPRNQPQHF
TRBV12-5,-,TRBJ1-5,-,TGTGCTAGTGGTTTGGAGGGGAATCAGCCCCAGCATTTT,CASGLEGNQPQHF
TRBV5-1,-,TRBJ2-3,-,TGCGCCAGCAGCTCCGGGGCTAGCACAGATACGCAGTATTTT,CASSSGASTDTQYF
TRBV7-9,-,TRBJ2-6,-,TGTGCCAGCAGCCCCCTGGTCTCTGGGGCCAACGTCCTGACTTTC,CASSPLVSGANVLTF
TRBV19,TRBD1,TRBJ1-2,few,TGTGCCAGTAGTAGCTGGCAGGGGGCCTATGGCTACACCTTC,CASSSWQGAYGYTF
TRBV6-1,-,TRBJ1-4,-,TGTGCCAGCAGTGAAGCAGCATTTCGGGCCGCAGGAAGAGCGGAAAAACTGTTTTTT,CASSEAAFRAAGRAEKLFF
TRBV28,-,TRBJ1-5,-,TGTGCCAGCACCAACCTAAATCAGCCCCAGCATTTT,CASTNLNQPQHF
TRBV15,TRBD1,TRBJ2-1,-,TGTGCCACCAGCCGGACAGGGCGGAATGAGCAGTTCTTC,CATSRTGRNEQFF
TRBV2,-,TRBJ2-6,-,TGTGCCAGCAGTTGGGCTACCCCCGGGGCCAACGTCCTGACTTTC,CASSWATPGANVLTF
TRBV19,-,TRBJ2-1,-,TGTGCCAGTAGTATAGGGGGCAGCAAAAATGAGCAGTTCTTC,CASSIGGSKNEQFF
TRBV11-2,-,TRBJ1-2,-,TGTGCCAGCAGCTTAGACAGTCGCTATGGCTACACCTTC,CASSLDSRYGYTF
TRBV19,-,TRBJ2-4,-,TGTGCCAGTAGTGACGGGCAGGGGACAAACATTCAGTACTTC,CASSDGQGTNIQYF
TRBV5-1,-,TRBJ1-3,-,TGCGCCAGCAGCTTGGACGGCGACTCTGGAAACACCATATATTTT,CASSLDGDSGNTIYF
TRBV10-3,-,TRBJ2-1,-,TGTGCCATCTCGGCAGGGTTTAGCGGAGGCTACAATGAGCAGTTCTTC,CAISAGFSGGYNEQFF
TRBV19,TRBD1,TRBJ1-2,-,TGTGCCAGTATTCCCTCCGGGACAGAACGCTATGGCTACACCTTC,CASIPSGTERYGYTF
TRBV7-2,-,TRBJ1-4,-,TGTGCCAGCAGCTTTCAGGGGCGGAATGAAAAACTGTTTTTT,CASSFQGRNEKLFF
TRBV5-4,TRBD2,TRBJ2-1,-,TGTGCCAGCAGCTTAGGAGCGGGAGGGCCCAAACACTGGAATGAGCAGTTCTTC,CASSLGAGGPKHWNEQFF
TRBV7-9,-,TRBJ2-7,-,TGTGCCAGCAGCTTAAAGGCAGGGACCGAGCAGTACTTC,CASSLKAGTEQYF
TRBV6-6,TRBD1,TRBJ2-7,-,TGTGCCAGCAGTTACTCGAATGCAGGGGGCTACGAGCAGTACTTC,CASSYSNAGGYEQYF
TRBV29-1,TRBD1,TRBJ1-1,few,TGCAGCGTACCCGGAGGGGGCAGGGACACTGAAGCTTTCTTT,CSVPGGGRDTEAFF